This T cell receptor beta chain was retrieved from a study of neurological immune-mediated disorders. Germline CDR1 is SGHRS and CDR2 is YFSETQ. Trimming took 0 bases from V and 8 from J, leaving 6 bases between them. CDR3 length: 12 amino acids. TCRdb re-derived calls from the 5' RACE reads in MiXCR, one entry per CDR3 protein. The sample consists of about 90,000 distinct CDR3 sequences, less than 15% of them appearing once. Time point: longitudinal time-point 2. This clonotype has at least ten counts. What was sequenced was PBMCs. This sequence originates from a female donor with HTLV-1-associated myelopathy (HAM/TSP). This chain joins TRBV5-1 and TRBJ1-3; no firm D call. The CDR3, as DNA: TGCGCCAGCAGCTTGGACCCTGACACCATATATTTT. Protein: CASSLDPDTIYF.